A single sample gave rise to the 24 T cell receptor beta chains below, sequenced in a study of read filtering for tumor transcriptome and immune sequencing. The library was built from about 400 ng RNA with molecular barcoded adaptors for alpha/delta and beta/gamma chains. MiXCR, applied by TCRdb to the reads, yields one record per CDR3 protein. The sample contains about 48,000 distinct CDR3 sequences, roughly 18% of which appear only once. Sample: a population of CD138-negative cells sorted from bone marrow. The receptors originated from a donor aged 40 or over with multiple myeloma.

This clonotype was picked up many times. This chain links TRBV27 with TRBJ2-5; 7 bases fit TRBD2. CDR1 and CDR2 (germline): MNHEY, SMNVEV (reference sequence). The V and J ends lost 6 bases and 1 base, in that order; junction bases with no gene match: 14. This CDR3 region has 17 residues. The CDR3 DNA follows: TGTGCCAGCAGCTTGGGCGCTAGCGGAGGAGGCCAAGAGACCCAGTACTTC. It specifies CASSLGASGGGQETQYF.

Turning to this clonotype: A much larger clone is a single base away; this may be a read error. The chain combines TRBV11-1 with TRBJ1-2, with D perhaps TRBD1 (6 bases). The CDR3 is 12 amino acids. CDR1 and CDR2 (germline): SGHAT, FQDESV (reference sequence). The chain's CDR3 is CACSRNRDGYTF. The CDR3 DNA reads as TGTGCCTGCAGTCGAAACAGGGACGGCTACACCTTC.

This clonotype was found many times. The chain links TRBV29-1 to TRBJ1-1, with D hard to call. Germline V CDR1 and CDR2: SQVTM, ANQGSEA. V was clipped by 5 bases and J by 0 bases, with 10 bases between them. The CDR3 sequence is 13 residues long. The CDR3 nucleotides are TGCAGCGTTCGTCCAAGGATGAACACTGAAGCTTTCTTT. This encodes CSVRPRMNTEAFF.

Comments on this clonotype: It may be a read error: a sequence one base away is much more abundant. The CDR3 DNA reads as TGTGCCAGCAGCGCGGACAGGATCCGGGCAGATACGCAGTATTTT. Its translation: CASSADRIRADTQYF. The V gene is TRBV7-2, the J gene TRBJ2-3; the match to TRBD1 covers 7 bases. The V gene's germline CDR1 is SGHTA and CDR2 FQGNSA. Trimming cost V 5 bases and J 4 bases; bases outside gene matches: 9. There are 15 residues in the CDR3. Full variable domain (rest looked up from reference TRBV7-2 and TRBJ2-3): GAGVSQSPSNKVTEKGKDVELRCDPISGHTALYWYRQSLGQGLEFLIYFQGNSAPDKSGLPSDRFSAERTGGSVSTLTIQRTQQEDSAVYLCASSADRIRADTQYFGPGTRLTVL.

This clonotype was seen at least ten times. The rearrangement links TRBV12-3 or TRBV12-4 to TRBJ1-2, with no clear D. This CDR3 has 14 residues. V was clipped by 5 bases and J by 0 bases, with 10 bases between them. The CDR3 coding sequence is TGTGCCAGCAGTCGGCTGGAAGCTAACTATGGCTACACCTTC. Its protein is CASSRLEANYGYTF.

This clonotype was picked up many times. The chain employs TRBV14 and TRBJ1-1; possibly TRBD1 for D (6 bases). Trimming cost V 0 bases and J 1 base, with 15 bases left between them. Germline V gene sequence: CDR1 SGHDN, CDR2 FVKESK. This CDR3 is 17 amino acids long. CDR3 loop: CASSQEIGGPGNTEAFF. The CDR3 DNA is TGTGCCAGCAGCCAAGAAATCGGGGGGCCGGGGAACACTGAAGCTTTCTTT.

The V and J genes are TRBV11-2 and TRBJ2-4, with TRBD1 matching over 8 bases. The J segment lost 5 bases and the V segment lost 5 bases, leaving 5 bases of the junction unmatched. The CDR3 loop spans 14 amino acids. In germline, CDR1 is SGHAT, CDR2 FQNNGV. CDR3 DNA sequence: TGTGCCAGCAGCCAGGACAGGGACCAAAACATTCAGTACTTC. Translation gives CASSQDRDQNIQYF.

Of note for this clonotype: Since a much larger clone is just one base distant, this may be a read error. The CDR3 does not end in the conserved phenylalanine or tryptophan, so this is likely a read error. The chain combines TRBV20-1 with TRBJ2-5; 8 bases are shared with TRBD1. The CDR3 loop spans 14 amino acids. Germline-derived CDR1 and CDR2 are DFQATT and SNEGSKA (reference sequence). CDR3 in DNA: TGCAGTTCTAGAGCAGGGGGCGCGGTGGAGACCCAGTACTCC. As protein: CSSRAGGAVETQYS.

With respect to this clonotype: A much larger clone differs by one base, so this may be a read error. The J gene is TRBJ2-5, the V gene TRBV5-1; 7 nucleotides line up with TRBD2. Germline trimming cut 3 bases from V and 4 bases from J; bases unmatched to any gene: 9. Germline CDR1 and CDR2: SGHRS and YFSETQ. The CDR3 spans 15 residues. CDR3 DNA: TGCGCCAGCAGCTGGCCCGAAGGGAGGGGAGAGACCCAGTACTTC. As protein: CASSWPEGRGETQYF.

This clonotype was detected once. This chain connects TRBV2 to TRBJ2-7; D call uncertain. The germline V gene encodes CDR1 SNHLY and CDR2 FYNNEI. The CDR3 totals 16 residues. V was pared by 4 bases and J by 0 bases, with 16 bases between. CDR3 sequence (DNA): TGTGCCAGCAGTGGCCGTGCCCGCTTAAGCTCCTACGAGCAGTACTTC. Translation: CASSGRARLSSYEQYF.

This clonotype was counted ten times or more. The genes are TRBV4-2 and TRBJ2-7; D remains ambiguous. Trimming removed 0 bases from V and 1 base from J, with 10 bases in between. This CDR3 spans 15 amino acids. Germline lookup yields CDR1 LGHNA and CDR2 YNFKEQ. CDR3 DNA sequence: TGTGCCAGCAGCCAAGATTTTCAAGTGTCCTACGAGCAGTACTTC. Its protein is CASSQDFQVSYEQYF.

Many counts were recorded for this clonotype. The chain is built from TRBV12-3 or TRBV12-4 and TRBJ1-2; D might be TRBD1 (6 bases). V lost 5 bases to trimming and J lost 4 bases, with 14 bases between them. There are 14 residues in the CDR3. This chain's CDR3 is CASSPGQSIYGYTF. Here the CDR3 DNA reads TGTGCCAGCAGTCCTGGACAGTCGATCTATGGCTACACCTTC.

Of note for this clonotype: A far larger clone is off by one base, so a read error is likely. The rearrangement links TRBV11-2 to TRBJ2-5; D not resolved. The germline V gene encodes CDR1 SGHAT and CDR2 FQNNGV. With 4 bases removed from V and 6 bases from J, the gap between germline ends came to 9 bases. This CDR3 contains 12 residues. CDR3 sequence (DNA): TGTGCCAGCAGCTCAGTCGAGCAGACCCAGTACTTC. This translates into CASSSVEQTQYF. Filled out from reference TRBV11-2 and TRBJ2-5, the complete variable domain reads EAGVAQSPRYKIIEKRQSVAFWCNPISGHATLYWYQQILGQGPKLLIQFQNNGVVDDSQLPKDRFSAERLKGVDSTLKIQPAKLEDSAVYLCASSSVEQTQYFGPGTRLLVL.

The table lists this clonotype with a few counts. The chain uses TRBV5-6 and TRBJ2-2; 7 bases align to TRBD1. Unmatched junction bases numbered 8, after V lost 2 bases and J lost 7 bases. CDR3 length: 15 residues. Germline CDR1 SGHDT, CDR2 YYEEEE. CDR3 sequence (DNA): TGTGCCAGCAGCTTCCCGACAGGGTCCGGCGGGGAGCTGTTTTTT. Amino acids: CASSFPTGSGGELFF.

This clonotype was detected only once. Since the CDR3 does not end with the conserved phenylalanine or tryptophan, this likely comes from a read error. The gene calls are TRBV12-3 or TRBV12-4 and TRBJ1-3; D is unresolved. The CDR3 runs to 14 residues. Trimming cost V 3 bases and J 3 bases, with 9 bases left between them. The CDR3 coding sequence is TGTGCCAGCAGTTTGTGGAGAGTTGGAAACACCATATATCTT. Its protein product is CASSLWRVGNTIYL.

This clonotype was detected ten times or more. The J gene is TRBJ2-5, the V gene TRBV3-1; tentative D call: TRBD1 (6 bases). Germline assignment: CDR1 LGHDT and CDR2 YNNKEL (reference sequence). Trimming stripped 2 bases from V and 2 bases from J, with 12 bases between. The CDR3 contains 15 residues. For the CDR3, the DNA is TGTGCCAGCAGCCAAAGGGGGACGCTACAAGAGACCCAGTACTTC. Protein: CASSQRGTLQETQYF.

In its sample, this clonotype was seen many times. The chain couples TRBV5-1 to TRBJ2-5; TRBD1 might be the D (5 bases). The CDR3 runs 17 residues. The germline CDR1 and CDR2 sequences are SGHRS and YFSETQ. V shed 0 bases and J shed 2 bases, with 17 bases lying between them. DNA of the CDR3: TGCGCCAGCAGCTTGGGTATGTCGGCAGGGAAGCAAGAGACCCAGTACTTC. It translates to CASSLGMSAGKQETQYF.

There are a few counts of this clonotype. The J gene is TRBJ1-2, the V gene TRBV11-2; the match to TRBD1 covers 9 bases. Unmatched junction bases numbered 7, after V lost 7 bases and J lost 4 bases. CDR1 SGHAT and CDR2 FQNNGV come from the germline V gene. This CDR3 region has 14 residues. The CDR3 region is CASTTTGQGYGYTF. The CDR3, as DNA: TGTGCCAGCACCACCACGGGACAGGGCTATGGCTACACCTTC.

As regards this clonotype: This sequence may be a read error, since a much larger clone differs from it by one base. The chain uses TRBV28 and TRBJ2-1; D not resolved. The germline gives CDR1 MDHEN, CDR2 SYDVKM. The CDR3 is made up of 11 amino acids. The CDR3 region has the DNA TGTGCCGGCAGTTCACCCAATGAGCAGTTCTTC. It codes for CAGSSPNEQFF.

This clonotype was seen repeatedly, ten times or more. The chain employs TRBV5-1 and TRBJ2-1; 8 positions match TRBD2. Germline CDR1 is SGHRS and CDR2 is YFSETQ. The length of the CDR3 is 17 residues. The trim removed 4 bases at V and 4 bases at J, leaving 13 bases unmatched. Here the CDR3 DNA reads TGCGCCAGCAGCCTGACTGGGGTTAGCGGGGCATACAATGAGCAGTTCTTC. Amino acids: CASSLTGVSGAYNEQFF.

This clonotype appeared many times. This chain uses TRBV7-9 with TRBJ2-3, with 8 bases aligning to TRBD2. The J segment lost 3 bases and the V segment lost 2 bases, leaving 1 base of the junction unmatched. Germline lookup yields CDR1 SEHNR and CDR2 FQNEAQ (reference sequence). The CDR3 is 14 amino acids. The CDR3 region is CASSLTGGTDTQYF. The CDR3, as DNA: TGTGCCAGCAGCTTAACGGGAGGGACAGATACGCAGTATTTT. The entire variable domain, with the rest obtained from reference TRBV7-9 and TRBJ2-3, is as follows: DTGVSQNPRHKITKRGQNVTFRCDPISEHNRLYWYRQTLGQGPEFLTYFQNEAQLEKSRLLSDRFSAERPKGSFSTLEIQRTEQGDSAMYLCASSLTGGTDTQYFGPGTRLTVL.

This clonotype was found many times. The chain couples TRBV10-3 to TRBJ2-7; no firm D call. The CDR3 is 11 residues long. Germline V gene lookup returns CDR1 ENHRY and CDR2 SYGVKD. With 3 bases removed from V and 8 bases from J, the gap between germline ends came to 8 bases. DNA for the CDR3: TGTGCCATCAGTGATCTGAACAAGCAGTACTTC. This codes for CAISDLNKQYF.

This clonotype was seen many times. The chain recombines TRBV6-2 or TRBV6-3 with TRBJ2-1; D perhaps matches TRBD1 (5 bases). The CDR3 consists of 14 residues. Germline V gives CDR1 MNHEY, CDR2 SVGEGT. Trimming removed 6 bases at V and 4 bases at J, with 13 bases between. As DNA, the CDR3 is TGTGCCAGCAGGATAAAGACAGCTTACAATGAGCAGTTCTTC. It specifies CASRIKTAYNEQFF.

This clonotype has at least ten counts. CDR3 in amino acids: CASSFHGDTQYF. The CDR3 DNA reads as TGTGCCAGCAGTTTTCACGGGGATACGCAGTATTTT. The V call is TRBV12-3 or TRBV12-4, the J call TRBJ2-3, with D unresolved. This CDR3 has 12 residues. Trimming pared 3 bases from V and 6 bases from J, leaving 7 bases between.